This T cell receptor (beta chain) originates from a study of T cell responses to AZD1222 COVID-19 vaccine. The study's findings and limits: Repertoires were obtained only post-peak T cell response. Dominant CD4 TCR responses targeted spike regions 160-218 and 743-854.

With respect to this clone: As yet, its antigen is unknown.

Assay used: immunoSEQ multiplex PCR; TCRdb lists only in-frame clones, some missing. The data show some 96,000 clones, around nine tenths seen once. This clonotype originated in an adult in good health. This specimen was peripheral blood, taken on day 0 of AZD1222 vaccination.

DNA for the CDR3: TGTGCCTGGAGTAGTGGTCAGAAAGACGCAGATACGCAGTATTTT. Its protein product is CAWSSGQKDADTQYF. The rearrangement joins TRBV30 to TRBJ2-3, with D uncertain. Between the trimmed V and J ends, which lost 2 bases and 4 bases, there was a span of 16 bases. The CDR3 has 15 amino acids. The germline gives CDR1 GTSNPN, CDR2 SVGIG (reference sequence).